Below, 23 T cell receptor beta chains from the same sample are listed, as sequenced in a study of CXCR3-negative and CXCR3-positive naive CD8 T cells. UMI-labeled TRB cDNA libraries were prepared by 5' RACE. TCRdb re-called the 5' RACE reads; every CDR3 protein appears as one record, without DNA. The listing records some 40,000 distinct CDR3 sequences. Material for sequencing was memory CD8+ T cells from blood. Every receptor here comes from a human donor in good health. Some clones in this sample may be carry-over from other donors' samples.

This CDR3 is CASSHRTGGKETQYF. The rearrangement uses TRBV7-9 and TRBJ2-5; TCRdb gives TRBD1 as the D gene, but with no DNA this cannot be confirmed. Germline V gives CDR1 SEHNR, CDR2 FQNEAQ (reference sequence). The CDR3 covers 15 residues.

Here the CDR3 reads CSASSGQTTYGYTF. This chain joins TRBV20-1 and TRBJ1-2; TCRdb indicates TRBD1, and absent DNA this call remains unverified. This CDR3 contains 14 residues. Germline values: CDR1 DFQATT, CDR2 SNEGSKA (reference sequence).

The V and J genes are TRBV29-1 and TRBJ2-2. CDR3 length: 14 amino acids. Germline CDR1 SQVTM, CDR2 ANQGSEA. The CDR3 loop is CSVEDPNGTGELFF.

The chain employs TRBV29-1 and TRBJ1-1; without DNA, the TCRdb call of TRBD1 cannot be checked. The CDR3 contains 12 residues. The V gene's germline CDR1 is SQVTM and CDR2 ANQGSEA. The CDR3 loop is CSVQGAQTEAFF.

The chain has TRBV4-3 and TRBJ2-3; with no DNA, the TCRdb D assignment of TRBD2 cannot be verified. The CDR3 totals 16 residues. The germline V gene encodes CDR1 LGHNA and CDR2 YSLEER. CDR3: CASSPDPASGSDTQYF.

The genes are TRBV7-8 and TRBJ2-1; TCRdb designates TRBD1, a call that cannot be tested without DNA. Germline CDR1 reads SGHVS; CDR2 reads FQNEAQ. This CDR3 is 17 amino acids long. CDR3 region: CASSEPGGGARYNEQFF.

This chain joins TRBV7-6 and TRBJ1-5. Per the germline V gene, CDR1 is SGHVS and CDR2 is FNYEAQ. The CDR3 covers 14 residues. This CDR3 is CASSEGQGNQPQHF.

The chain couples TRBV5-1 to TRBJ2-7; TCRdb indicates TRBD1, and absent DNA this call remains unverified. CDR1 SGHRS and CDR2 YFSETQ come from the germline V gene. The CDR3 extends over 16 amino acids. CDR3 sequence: CASSLAFVLGSYEQYF. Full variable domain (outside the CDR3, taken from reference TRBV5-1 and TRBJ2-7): KAGVTQTPRYLIKTRGQQVTLSCSPISGHRSVSWYQQTPGQGLQFLFEYFSETQRNKGNFPGRFSGRQFSNSRSEMNVSTLELGDSALYLCASSLAFVLGSYEQYFGPGTRLTVT.

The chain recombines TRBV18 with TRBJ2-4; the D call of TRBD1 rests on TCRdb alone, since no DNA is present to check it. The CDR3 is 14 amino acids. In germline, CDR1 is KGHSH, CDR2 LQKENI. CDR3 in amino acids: CASSPGGFKNIQYF.

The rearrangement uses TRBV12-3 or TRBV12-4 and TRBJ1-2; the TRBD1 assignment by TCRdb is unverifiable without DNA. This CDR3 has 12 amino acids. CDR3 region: CASTLGDYGYTF.

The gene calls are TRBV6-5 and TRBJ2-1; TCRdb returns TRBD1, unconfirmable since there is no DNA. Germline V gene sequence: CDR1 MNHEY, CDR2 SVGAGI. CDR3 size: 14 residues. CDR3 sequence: CASSLSGTAPEQFF.

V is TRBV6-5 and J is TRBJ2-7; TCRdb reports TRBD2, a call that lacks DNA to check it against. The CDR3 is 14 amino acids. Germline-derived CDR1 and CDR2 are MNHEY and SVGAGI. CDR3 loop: CASSYAGPSYEQYF.

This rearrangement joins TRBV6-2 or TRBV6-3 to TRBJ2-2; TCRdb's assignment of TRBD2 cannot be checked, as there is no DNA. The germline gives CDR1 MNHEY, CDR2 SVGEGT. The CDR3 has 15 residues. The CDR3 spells CASSYSGLATGELFF.

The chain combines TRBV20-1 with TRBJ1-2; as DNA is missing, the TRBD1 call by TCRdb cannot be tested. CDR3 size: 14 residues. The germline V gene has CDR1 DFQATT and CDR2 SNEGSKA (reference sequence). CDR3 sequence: CSARQFTSDYGYTF.

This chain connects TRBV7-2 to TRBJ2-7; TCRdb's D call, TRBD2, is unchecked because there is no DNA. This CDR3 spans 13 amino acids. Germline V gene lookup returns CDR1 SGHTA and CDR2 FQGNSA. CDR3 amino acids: CASSLRGTYEQYF.

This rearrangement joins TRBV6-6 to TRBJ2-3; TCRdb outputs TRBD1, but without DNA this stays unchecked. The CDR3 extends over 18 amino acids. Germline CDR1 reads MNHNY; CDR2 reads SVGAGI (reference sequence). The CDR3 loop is CASSYLSRRQGGTDTQYF.

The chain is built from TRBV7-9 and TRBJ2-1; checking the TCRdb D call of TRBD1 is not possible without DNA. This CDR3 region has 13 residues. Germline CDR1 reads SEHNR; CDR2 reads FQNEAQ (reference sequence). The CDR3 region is CASSLAQVGEQFF.

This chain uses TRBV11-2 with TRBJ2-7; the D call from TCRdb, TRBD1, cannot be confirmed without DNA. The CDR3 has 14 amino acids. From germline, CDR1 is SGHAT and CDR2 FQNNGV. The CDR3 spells CASDMGQTIYEQYF.

CDR3 region: CASSLADGSNQPQHF. J is TRBJ1-5 and V is TRBV7-6. CDR3 size: 15 residues. CDR1 and CDR2 (germline): SGHVS, FNYEAQ.

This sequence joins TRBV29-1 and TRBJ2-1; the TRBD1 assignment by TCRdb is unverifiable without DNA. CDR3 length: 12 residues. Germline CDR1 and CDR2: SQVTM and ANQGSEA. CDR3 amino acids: CSARPSPNEQFF.

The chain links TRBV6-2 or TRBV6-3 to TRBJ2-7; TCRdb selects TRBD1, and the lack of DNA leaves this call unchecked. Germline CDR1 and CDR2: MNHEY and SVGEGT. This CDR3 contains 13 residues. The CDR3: CASSKGHNYEQYF.

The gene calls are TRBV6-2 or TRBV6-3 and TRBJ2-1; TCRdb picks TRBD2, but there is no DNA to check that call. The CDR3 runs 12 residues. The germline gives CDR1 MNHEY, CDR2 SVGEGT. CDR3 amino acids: CASRWTEDEQFF.

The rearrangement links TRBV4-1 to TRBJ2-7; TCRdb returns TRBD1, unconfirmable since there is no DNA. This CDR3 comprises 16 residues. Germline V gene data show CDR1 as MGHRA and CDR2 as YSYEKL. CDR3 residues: CASSLSGQELSYEQYF.